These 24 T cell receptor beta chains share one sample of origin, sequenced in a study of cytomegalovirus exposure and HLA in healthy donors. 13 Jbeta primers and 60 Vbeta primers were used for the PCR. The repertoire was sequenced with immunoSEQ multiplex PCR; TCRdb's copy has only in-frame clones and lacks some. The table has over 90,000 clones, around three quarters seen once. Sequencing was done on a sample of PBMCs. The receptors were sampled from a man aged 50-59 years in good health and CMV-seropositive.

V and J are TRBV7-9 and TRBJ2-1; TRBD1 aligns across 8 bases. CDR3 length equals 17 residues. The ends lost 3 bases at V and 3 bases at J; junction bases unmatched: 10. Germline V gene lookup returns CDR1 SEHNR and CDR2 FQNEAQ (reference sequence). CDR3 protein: CASSFKASTGDYNEQFF. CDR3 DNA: TGTGCCAGCAGCTTCAAAGCTTCGACAGGGGACTACAATGAGCAGTTCTTC.

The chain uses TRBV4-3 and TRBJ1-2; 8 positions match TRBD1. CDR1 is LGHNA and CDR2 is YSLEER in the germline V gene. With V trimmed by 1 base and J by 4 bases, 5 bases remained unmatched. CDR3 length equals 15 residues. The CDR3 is CASSQAAGGLYGYTF. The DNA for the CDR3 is TGCGCCAGCAGCCAAGCCGCAGGGGGCCTCTATGGCTACACCTTC.

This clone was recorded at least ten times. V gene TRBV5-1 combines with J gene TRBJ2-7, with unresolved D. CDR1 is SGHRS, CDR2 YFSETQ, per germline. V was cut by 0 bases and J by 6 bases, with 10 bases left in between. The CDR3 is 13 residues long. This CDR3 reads CASSLGSQSEQYF. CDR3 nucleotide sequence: TGCGCCAGCAGCTTGGGTTCTCAGTCCGAGCAGTACTTC.

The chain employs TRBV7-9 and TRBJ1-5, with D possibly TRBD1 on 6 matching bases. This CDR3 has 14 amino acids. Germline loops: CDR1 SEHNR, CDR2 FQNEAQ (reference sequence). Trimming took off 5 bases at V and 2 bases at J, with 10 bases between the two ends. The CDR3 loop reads CASSLQGGNQPQHF. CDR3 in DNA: TGTGCCAGCAGCCTACAGGGTGGCAATCAGCCCCAGCATTTT.

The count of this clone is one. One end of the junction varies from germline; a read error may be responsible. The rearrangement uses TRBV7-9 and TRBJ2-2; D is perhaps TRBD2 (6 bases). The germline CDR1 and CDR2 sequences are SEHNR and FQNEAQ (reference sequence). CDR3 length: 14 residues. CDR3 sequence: CSSCRGEVAGELFF. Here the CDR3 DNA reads TGTTCCAGCTGCCGAGGGGAGGTCGCCGGGGAGCTGTTTTTT.

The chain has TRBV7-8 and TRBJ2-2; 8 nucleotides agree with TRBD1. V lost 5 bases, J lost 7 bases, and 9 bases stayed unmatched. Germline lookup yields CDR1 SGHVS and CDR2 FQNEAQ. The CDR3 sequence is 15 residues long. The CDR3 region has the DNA TGTGCCAGCAGCCCGCGGGCAGGGGGCGGCGGGGAGCTGTTTTTT. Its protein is CASSPRAGGGGELFF.

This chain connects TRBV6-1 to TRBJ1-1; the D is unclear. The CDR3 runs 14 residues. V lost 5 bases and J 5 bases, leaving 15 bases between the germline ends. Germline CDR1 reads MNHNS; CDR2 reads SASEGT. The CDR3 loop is CASSLEGGRTEAFF. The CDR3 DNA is TGTGCCAGCAGTCTGGAGGGTGGGAGGACTGAAGCTTTCTTT.

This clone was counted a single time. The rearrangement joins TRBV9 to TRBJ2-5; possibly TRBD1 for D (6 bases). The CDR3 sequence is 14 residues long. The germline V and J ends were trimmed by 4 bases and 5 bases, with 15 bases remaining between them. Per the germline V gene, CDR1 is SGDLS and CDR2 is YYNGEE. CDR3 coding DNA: TGTGCCAGCAGCCCCAACACAGGGCATGAGACCCAGTACTTC. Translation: CASSPNTGHETQYF.

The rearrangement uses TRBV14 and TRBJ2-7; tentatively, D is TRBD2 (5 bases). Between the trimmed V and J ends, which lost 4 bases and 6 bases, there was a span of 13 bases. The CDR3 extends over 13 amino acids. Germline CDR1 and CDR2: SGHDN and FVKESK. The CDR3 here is CASSLRTDSEQYF. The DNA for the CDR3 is TGTGCCAGCAGCCTACGGACTGATTCCGAGCAGTACTTC.

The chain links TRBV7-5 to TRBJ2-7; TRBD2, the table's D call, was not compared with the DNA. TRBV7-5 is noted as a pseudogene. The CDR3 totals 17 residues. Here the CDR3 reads CVRSPGLAGVGPYEQYF. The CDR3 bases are TGTGTCAGAAGCCCGGGGCTAGCGGGAGTCGGCCCCTACGAGCAGTACTTC.

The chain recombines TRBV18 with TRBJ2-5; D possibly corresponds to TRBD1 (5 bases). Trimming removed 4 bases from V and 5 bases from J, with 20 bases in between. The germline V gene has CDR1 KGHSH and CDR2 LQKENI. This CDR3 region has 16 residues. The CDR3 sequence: CASSRSIGDGSETQYF. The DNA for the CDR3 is TGTGCCAGCTCACGCTCAATAGGGGATGGTTCGGAGACCCAGTACTTC.

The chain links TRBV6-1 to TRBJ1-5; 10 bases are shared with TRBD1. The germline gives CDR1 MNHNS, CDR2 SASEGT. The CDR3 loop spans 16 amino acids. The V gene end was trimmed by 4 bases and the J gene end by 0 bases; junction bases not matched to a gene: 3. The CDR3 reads CASSGTGGDSNQPQHF. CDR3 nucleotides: TGTGCCAGCAGTGGGACAGGGGGGGATAGCAATCAGCCCCAGCATTTT.

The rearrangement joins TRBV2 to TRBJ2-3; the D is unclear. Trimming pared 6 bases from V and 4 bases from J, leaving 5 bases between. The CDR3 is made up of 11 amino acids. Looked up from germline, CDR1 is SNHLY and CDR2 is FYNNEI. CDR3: CASRAPDTQYF. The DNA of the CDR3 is TGTGCCAGCAGAGCCCCAGATACGCAGTATTTT. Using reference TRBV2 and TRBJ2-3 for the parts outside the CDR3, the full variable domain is EPEVTQTPSHQVTQMGQEVILRCVPISNHLYFYWYRQILGQKVEFLVSFYNNEISEKSEIFDDQFSVERPDGSNFTLKIRSTKLEDSAMYFCASRAPDTQYFGPGTRLTVL.

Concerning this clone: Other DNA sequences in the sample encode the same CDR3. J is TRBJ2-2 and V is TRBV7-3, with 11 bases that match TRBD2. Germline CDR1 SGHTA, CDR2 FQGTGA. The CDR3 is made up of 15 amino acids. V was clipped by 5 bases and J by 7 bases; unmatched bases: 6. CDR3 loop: CASSPVAGGIGELFF. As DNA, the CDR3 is TGTGCCAGCAGCCCGGTAGCGGGAGGGATCGGGGAGCTGTTTTTT.

This CDR3 reads CASSPNTGANVLTF. CDR3 in DNA: TGTGCCAGCAGTCCCAACACTGGGGCCAACGTCCTGACTTTC. The chain employs TRBV2 and TRBJ2-6, with D hard to call. CDR1 is SNHLY and CDR2 is FYNNEI in the germline V gene. This CDR3 has 14 residues. V was cut by 5 bases and J by 2 bases, with 7 bases left in between.

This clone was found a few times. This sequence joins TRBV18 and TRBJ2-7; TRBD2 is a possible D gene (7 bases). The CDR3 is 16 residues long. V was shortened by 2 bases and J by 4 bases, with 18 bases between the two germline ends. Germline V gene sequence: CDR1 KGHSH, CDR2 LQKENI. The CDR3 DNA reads TGTGCCAGCTCACCAGGAGTGGGGGCGGGAGCTTACGAGCAGTACTTC. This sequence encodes CASSPGVGAGAYEQYF.

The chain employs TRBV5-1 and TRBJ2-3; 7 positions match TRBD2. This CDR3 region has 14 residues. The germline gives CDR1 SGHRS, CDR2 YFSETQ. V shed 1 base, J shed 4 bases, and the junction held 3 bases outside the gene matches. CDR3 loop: CASSLSGMADTQYF. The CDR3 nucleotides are TGCGCCAGCAGCTTGAGCGGGATGGCAGATACGCAGTATTTT.

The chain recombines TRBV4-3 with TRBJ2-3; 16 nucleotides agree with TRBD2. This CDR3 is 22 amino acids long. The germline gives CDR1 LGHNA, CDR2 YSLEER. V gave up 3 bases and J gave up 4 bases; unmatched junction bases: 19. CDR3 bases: TGCGCCAGCAGCCAGGGGTACCGGACAGGGACTAGCGGGAGGGCCTTCGCAGATACGCAGTATTTT. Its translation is CASSQGYRTGTSGRAFADTQYF.

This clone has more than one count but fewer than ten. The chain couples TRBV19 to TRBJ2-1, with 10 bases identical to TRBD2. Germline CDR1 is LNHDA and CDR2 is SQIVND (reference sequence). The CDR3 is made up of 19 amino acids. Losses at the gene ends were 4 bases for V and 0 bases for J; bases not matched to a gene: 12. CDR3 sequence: CASSNEPLAGLSSYNEQFF. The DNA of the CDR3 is TGTGCCAGTAGTAACGAGCCACTAGCGGGGTTAAGCTCCTACAATGAGCAGTTCTTC.

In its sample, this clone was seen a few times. The CDR3 DNA reads TGTGCCAGCAGGTCGACTAGGATACGCAAGCAGTTCTTC. Its translation is CASRSTRIRKQFF. The chain combines TRBV7-2 with TRBJ2-1, with D perhaps matching TRBD2 (6 bases). The CDR3 has 13 amino acids. Trimming stripped 6 bases from V and 11 bases from J, with 17 bases between. Germline-derived CDR1 and CDR2 are SGHTA and FQGNSA.

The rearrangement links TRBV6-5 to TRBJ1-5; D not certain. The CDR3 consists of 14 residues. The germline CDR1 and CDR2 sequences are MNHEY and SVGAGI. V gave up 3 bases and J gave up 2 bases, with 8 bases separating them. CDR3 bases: TGTGCCAGCAGTTATAGCGGGGGCAATCAGCCCCAGCATTTT. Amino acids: CASSYSGGNQPQHF.

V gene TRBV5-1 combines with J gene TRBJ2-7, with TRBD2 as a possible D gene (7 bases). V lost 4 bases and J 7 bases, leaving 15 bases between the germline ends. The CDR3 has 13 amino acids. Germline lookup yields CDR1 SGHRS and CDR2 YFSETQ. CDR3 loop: CASSIGGAREQYF. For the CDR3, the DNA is TGCGCCAGCAGCATAGGGGGGGCGCGGGAGCAGTACTTC.

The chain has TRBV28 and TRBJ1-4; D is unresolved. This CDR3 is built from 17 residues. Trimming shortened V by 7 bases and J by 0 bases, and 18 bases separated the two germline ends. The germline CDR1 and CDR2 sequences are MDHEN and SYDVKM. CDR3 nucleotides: TGTGCCAGCACGATGGCGGGTGGTCTAACAACTAATGAAAAACTGTTTTTT. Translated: CASTMAGGLTTNEKLFF. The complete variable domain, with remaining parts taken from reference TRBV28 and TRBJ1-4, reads DVKVTQSSRYLVKRTGEKVFLECVQDMDHENMFWYRQDPGLGLRLIYFSYDVKMKEKGDIPEGYSVSREKKERFSLILESASTNQTSMYLCASTMAGGLTTNEKLFFGSGTQLSVL.

The CDR3, as DNA: TGTGCCAGCACTCCAGGACAGGGGCGTTACAATGAGCAGTTCTTC. Translating gives CASTPGQGRYNEQFF. The rearrangement uses TRBV2 and TRBJ2-1, with TRBD1 matching 9 bases. Per germline, CDR1 SNHLY and CDR2 FYNNEI. J gave up 4 bases and V 7 bases, and 8 bases lay outside the gene matches. This CDR3 is 15 amino acids long.